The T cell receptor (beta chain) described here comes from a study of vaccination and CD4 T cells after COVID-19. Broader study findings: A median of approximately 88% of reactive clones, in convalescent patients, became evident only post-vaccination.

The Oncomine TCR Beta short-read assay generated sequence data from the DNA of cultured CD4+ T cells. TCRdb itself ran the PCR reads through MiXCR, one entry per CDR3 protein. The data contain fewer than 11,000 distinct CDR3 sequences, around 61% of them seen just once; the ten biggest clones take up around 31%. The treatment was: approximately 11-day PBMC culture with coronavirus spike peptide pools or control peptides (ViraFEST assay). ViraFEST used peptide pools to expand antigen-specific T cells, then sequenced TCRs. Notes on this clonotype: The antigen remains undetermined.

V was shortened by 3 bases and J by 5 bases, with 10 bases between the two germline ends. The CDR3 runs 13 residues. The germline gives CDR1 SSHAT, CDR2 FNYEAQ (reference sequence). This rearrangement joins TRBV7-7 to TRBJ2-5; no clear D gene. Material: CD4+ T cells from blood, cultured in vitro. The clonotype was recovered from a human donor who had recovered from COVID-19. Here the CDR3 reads CASSFGVGETQYF. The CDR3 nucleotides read TGTGCCAGCAGCTTTGGGGTAGGGGAGACCCAGTACTTC.